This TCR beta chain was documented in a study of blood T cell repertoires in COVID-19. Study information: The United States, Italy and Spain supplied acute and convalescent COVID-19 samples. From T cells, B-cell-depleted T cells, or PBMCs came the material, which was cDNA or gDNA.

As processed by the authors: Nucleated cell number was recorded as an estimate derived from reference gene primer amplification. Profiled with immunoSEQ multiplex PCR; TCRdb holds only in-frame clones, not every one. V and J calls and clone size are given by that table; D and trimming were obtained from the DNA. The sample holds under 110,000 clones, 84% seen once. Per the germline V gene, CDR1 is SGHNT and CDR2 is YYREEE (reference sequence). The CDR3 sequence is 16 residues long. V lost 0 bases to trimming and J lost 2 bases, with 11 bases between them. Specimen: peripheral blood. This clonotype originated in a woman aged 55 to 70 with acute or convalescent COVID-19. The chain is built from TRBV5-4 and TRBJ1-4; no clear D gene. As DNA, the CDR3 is TGTGCCAGCAGCTTGGCACCAACCGGGACTAATGAAAAACTGTTTTTT. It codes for CASSLAPTGTNEKLFF.